Listed here are 28 T cell receptor beta chains from one sample, sequenced in a study of T cell changes during pregnancy in multiple sclerosis. Profiling relied on immunoSEQ multiplex PCR, and the TCRdb table lists in-frame clones only, not all of them. The table has about 40,000 clones, 85% to 95% seen once. The material sequenced was CD4+ T cells from peripheral blood mononuclear cells, taken in the third trimester of pregnancy. The receptors here all came from a female donor with multiple sclerosis, enrolled in a pregnancy study.

The chain uses TRBV19 and TRBJ1-2; tentative D call: TRBD1 (5 bases). Germline CDR1 is LNHDA and CDR2 is SQIVND (reference sequence). V dropped 5 bases and J dropped 7 bases, with 11 bases sitting between them. The CDR3 consists of 12 residues. The CDR3: CASSLRDSGYTF. CDR3 bases: TGTGCCAGTAGTCTTAGGGACTCTGGCTACACCTTC. Drawing the rest from reference TRBV19 and TRBJ1-2, the complete variable domain is DGGITQSPKYLFRKEGQNVTLSCEQNLNHDAMYWYRQDPGQGLRLIYYSQIVNDFQKGDIAEGYSVSREKKESFPLTVTSAQKNPTAFYLCASSLRDSGYTFGSGTRLTVV.

V usage is TRBV21-1 and J usage is TRBJ2-7; the table's TRBD1 call for D was not verified on the DNA. TRBV21-1 is classified as a pseudogene. CDR3 length equals 14 residues. The DNA for the CDR3 is TGTGCCAGCAGCAAATGGGACAGCTCCTACGAGCAGTACTTC. Its protein is CASSKWDSSYEQYF.

The chain uses TRBV7-9 and TRBJ2-5, with 8 nucleotides matching TRBD2. Germline lookup yields CDR1 SEHNR and CDR2 FQNEAQ (reference sequence). Trimming removed 4 bases from V and 0 bases from J; junction bases left unmatched: 16. The CDR3 loop spans 19 amino acids. The CDR3 loop is CASSSPWGRGGRDQETQYF. In DNA, the CDR3 is TGTGCCAGCAGCTCCCCCTGGGGTCGGGGGGGCAGGGACCAAGAGACCCAGTACTTC.

The V and J genes are TRBV6-5 and TRBJ2-1; a weak D match, TRBD1 (5 bases). This CDR3 spans 12 amino acids. Germline CDR1 MNHEY, CDR2 SVGAGI. Trimming pared 4 bases from V and 5 bases from J, leaving 6 bases between. The CDR3 sequence is CASSFRDNEQFF. The DNA for the CDR3 is TGTGCCAGCAGTTTCAGGGACAATGAGCAGTTCTTC.

The chain has TRBV6-1 and TRBJ2-7; 7 nucleotides agree with TRBD1. CDR3 size: 16 residues. V dropped 1 base and J dropped 2; count of bases not matched to a gene: 8. CDR1 is MNHNS, CDR2 SASEGT, per germline. Written as DNA, the CDR3 is TGTGCCAGCAGTGAAGGACAGGGTATGAGACCCTACGAGCAGTACTTC. It encodes CASSEGQGMRPYEQYF.

The rearrangement uses TRBV5-1 and TRBJ1-4, with D unclear. Trimming took off 1 base at V and 4 bases at J, with 11 bases between the two ends. This CDR3 contains 15 residues. Per germline, CDR1 SGHRS and CDR2 YFSETQ. The CDR3 protein is CASSLTGVVNEKLFF. Written as DNA, the CDR3 is TGCGCCAGCAGCTTGACCGGGGTAGTTAATGAAAAACTGTTTTTT.

In its sample, this clone was seen a few times. The genes are TRBV7-6 and TRBJ2-3, with D perhaps TRBD1 (6 bases). V gave up 5 bases and J gave up 4 bases, with 13 bases separating them. The CDR3 runs to 14 residues. Looked up from germline, CDR1 is SGHVS and CDR2 is FNYEAQ. DNA of the CDR3: TGTGCCAGCAGCCGTCCAGGGGAACCAGATACGCAGTATTTT. Its translation is CASSRPGEPDTQYF.

The chain is built from TRBV11-2 and TRBJ2-3; the D gene is possibly TRBD2 (7 bases). The CDR3 totals 18 residues. In germline, CDR1 is SGHAT, CDR2 FQNNGV. Trimming cost V 5 bases and J 0 bases, with 21 bases left between them. The CDR3 here is CASSKGGQGAGSTDTQYF. DNA of the CDR3: TGTGCCAGCAGCAAGGGGGGGCAGGGAGCTGGCAGCACAGATACGCAGTATTTT.

The J gene is TRBJ2-1, the V gene TRBV5-1; 7 bases line up with TRBD2. CDR1 is SGHRS and CDR2 is YFSETQ in the germline V gene. Unmatched junction bases numbered 9, after V lost 9 bases and J lost 0 bases. The CDR3 runs to 15 residues. The CDR3 nucleotides read TGCGCCAAGAACAGCGGGAAGAGCTCCTACAATGAGCAGTTCTTC. It yields the protein CAKNSGKSSYNEQFF.

The CDR3 nucleotides are TGTGCCAGCAGCACCGGGACAGGGTACCAAGAGACCCAGTACTTC. This translates into CASSTGTGYQETQYF. The chain carries TRBV7-6 and TRBJ2-5; 9 bases are shared with TRBD1. Germline CDR1 and CDR2: SGHVS and FNYEAQ. V lost 5 bases, J lost 0 bases, and 4 bases stayed unmatched. The CDR3 spans 15 residues.

The chain couples TRBV18 to TRBJ2-7; tentative D call: TRBD2 (6 bases). There are 14 residues in the CDR3. Between the trimmed V and J ends, which lost 4 bases and 7 bases, there was a span of 17 bases. Germline V CDR1 and CDR2: KGHSH, LQKENI. CDR3 amino acids: CASSRGTAQPEQYF. DNA for the CDR3: TGTGCCAGCTCACGCGGGACGGCCCAACCTGAGCAGTACTTC.

This chain connects TRBV5-5 to TRBJ1-2; D is undetermined. This CDR3 region has 12 residues. V lost 3 bases to trimming and J lost 5 bases, with 8 bases between them. CDR1 and CDR2 from the germline V gene are SGHKS and YYEKEE (reference sequence). CDR3 coding DNA: TGTGCCAGCAGCTCTGGCTCATATGGCTACACCTTC. Residues: CASSSGSYGYTF.

The CDR3, as DNA: TGTGCCTGGAGTGTTAGTCCCGGGACAGGGGAAAATTCAGCTTTCTTT. It translates to CAWSVSPGTGENSAFF. The rearrangement uses TRBV30 and TRBJ1-1, with TRBD1 identical over 10 bases. Trimming took 0 bases from V and 10 from J; bases not matched to a gene: 14. This CDR3 has 16 residues. Germline-derived CDR1 and CDR2 are GTSNPN and SVGIG (reference sequence).

The chain recombines TRBV13 with TRBJ1-2, with no clear D. The CDR3 has 12 residues. The V and J ends lost 1 base and 7 bases respectively, with 7 bases between them. CDR1 is PRHDT and CDR2 is FYEKMQ in the germline V gene (reference sequence). The CDR3 region has the DNA TGTGCCAGCAGCTTAGACCTATTTGGCTACACCTTC. Amino acids: CASSLDLFGYTF.

The rearrangement joins TRBV4-1 to TRBJ2-1, with 11 nucleotides matching TRBD2. The junction had 4 bases not matched to a gene; V was cut back by 0 bases and J by 6 bases. The CDR3 spans 16 residues. Per the germline V gene, CDR1 is MGHRA and CDR2 is YSYEKL. The CDR3 DNA sequence: TGCGCCAGCAGCCAAGAGTGGCTAGCGGGGGGCAATGAGCAGTTCTTC. Translated, it gives CASSQEWLAGGNEQFF.

The V call is TRBV2, the J call TRBJ1-1, with TRBD1 as a possible D gene (5 bases). Trimming pared 1 base from V and 5 bases from J, leaving 11 bases between. Germline CDR1 is SNHLY and CDR2 is FYNNEI. CDR3 length: 14 amino acids. This chain's CDR3 is CASSEEVRQTEAFF. CDR3 sequence (DNA): TGTGCCAGCAGTGAAGAAGTTCGACAGACTGAAGCTTTCTTT.

The chain employs TRBV15 and TRBJ1-1; 9 bases align to TRBD1. This CDR3 comprises 15 residues. Germline CDR1 is LNHNV and CDR2 is YYDKDF (reference sequence). The V and J ends lost 1 base and 10 bases, in that order; junction bases with no gene match: 10. The CDR3 loop reads CATSRGTQGARGAFF. CDR3 bases: TGTGCCACCAGCAGAGGTACACAGGGGGCTAGAGGAGCTTTCTTT.

The rearrangement links TRBV11-3 to TRBJ2-1; D is uncertain. The CDR3 contains 13 residues. Germline V gene sequence: CDR1 SGHNT, CDR2 YENEEA. The ends were cut back, 1 base at V and 7 bases at J, with 8 bases in the middle. The CDR3 region has the DNA TGTGCCAGCAGCTTAGTTGGCTGGAATGAGCAGTTCTTC. As protein: CASSLVGWNEQFF.

The chain is built from TRBV28 and TRBJ2-1; D may be TRBD1 (5 bases). Germline V gives CDR1 MDHEN, CDR2 SYDVKM. The CDR3 has 12 amino acids. The V gene lost 2 bases and the J gene lost 13 bases, with 12 bases spanning the gap. The CDR3 sequence is CASSLMVREQFF. CDR3 sequence (DNA): TGTGCCAGCAGTTTAATGGTCAGGGAACAGTTCTTC. Combining the CDR3 with reference TRBV28 and TRBJ2-1 gives the whole variable domain DVKVTQSSRYLVKRTGEKVFLECVQDMDHENMFWYRQDPGLGLRLIYFSYDVKMKEKGDIPEGYSVSREKKERFSLILESASTNQTSMYLCASSLMVREQFFGPGTRLTVL.

The rearrangement joins TRBV7-8 to TRBJ1-3; tentatively, D is TRBD1 (6 bases). V was shortened by 5 bases and J by 2 bases, with 16 bases between the two germline ends. The CDR3 contains 16 residues. From germline, CDR1 is SGHVS and CDR2 FQNEAQ. CDR3 sequence reads: CASSLRQVAAGNTIYF. CDR3 sequence (DNA): TGTGCCAGCAGCCTAAGACAGGTCGCAGCTGGAAACACCATATATTTT.

This clone was recorded only once. V is TRBV6-1 and J is TRBJ2-7; 9 positions match TRBD1. The CDR3 consists of 15 residues. V was clipped by 7 bases and J by 4 bases; unmatched bases: 11. CDR1 and CDR2 from the germline V gene are MNHNS and SASEGT. CDR3 sequence (DNA): TGTGCCAGCACTACTCAGGGGACAGGGCGATACGAGCAGTACTTC. Protein: CASTTQGTGRYEQYF.

Here the CDR3 reads CASSPPSRQGRADTQYF. The CDR3 nucleotides read TGTGCCAGCTCACCACCATCGAGACAGGGAAGGGCAGATACGCAGTATTTT. This chain joins TRBV18 and TRBJ2-3; 7 bases agree with TRBD1. J gave up 4 bases and V 0 bases, and 10 bases lay outside the gene matches. Germline assignment: CDR1 KGHSH and CDR2 LQKENI. This CDR3 is 17 amino acids long.

V and J are TRBV28 and TRBJ2-2, with D maybe TRBD1 (5 bases). The CDR3 totals 17 residues. V lost 6 bases and J lost 3, with 20 bases in between. Germline V gene data show CDR1 as MDHEN and CDR2 as SYDVKM. The CDR3 DNA follows: TGTGCCAGCAGCACGACAGTCCTCCCCCCCCACACCGGGGAGCTGTTTTTT. As protein: CASSTTVLPPHTGELFF.

This sequence joins TRBV9 and TRBJ1-3; unclear D gene. Germline-derived CDR1 and CDR2 are SGDLS and YYNGEE. This CDR3 comprises 16 residues. Between the trimmed V and J ends, which lost 0 bases and 0 bases, there was a span of 10 bases. In DNA, the CDR3 is TGTGCCAGCAGCGTAGATCCCCCGAGCTCTGGAAACACCATATATTTT. It codes for CASSVDPPSSGNTIYF. Together with reference TRBV9 and TRBJ1-3, the CDR3 gives the full variable domain: DSGVTQTPKHLITATGQRVTLRCSPRSGDLSVYWYQQSLDQGLQFLIQYYNGEERAKGNILERFSAQQFPDLHSELNLSSLELGDSALYFCASSVDPPSSGNTIYFGEGSWLTVV.

V is TRBV4-1 and J is TRBJ2-7; D remains ambiguous. The CDR3 runs 14 residues. Germline-derived CDR1 and CDR2 are MGHRA and YSYEKL. Trimming left V 0 bases short and J 3 bases short, with 9 bases between. CDR3 DNA: TGCGCCAGCAGCCAAGAGGAGTCCTTCTACGAGCAGTACTTC. Translating gives CASSQEESFYEQYF.

The chain employs TRBV6-1 and TRBJ1-6; perhaps TRBD1 as D (5 bases). The CDR3 sequence is 14 residues long. V was pared by 1 base and J by 9 bases, with 10 bases between. CDR1 and CDR2 (germline): MNHNS, SASEGT. The CDR3 spells CASSEEGIISPLHF. The CDR3 DNA sequence: TGTGCCAGCAGTGAAGAGGGGATCATTTCACCCCTCCACTTT.

The chain carries TRBV2 and TRBJ1-1; D might be TRBD1 (5 bases). Per the germline V gene, CDR1 is SNHLY and CDR2 is FYNNEI. The CDR3 extends over 14 amino acids. Trimming shortened V by 4 bases and J by 1 base, and 10 bases separated the two germline ends. The DNA for the CDR3 is TGTGCCAGCAGTGGACAGTTACCGAACACTGAAGCTTTCTTT. Translated: CASSGQLPNTEAFF.

This chain connects TRBV7-9 to TRBJ2-2; TRBD1 might be the D (5 bases). Germline V gene sequence: CDR1 SEHNR, CDR2 FQNEAQ (reference sequence). This CDR3 region has 18 residues. The V gene lost 2 bases and the J gene lost 0 bases, with 16 bases spanning the gap. CDR3 sequence (DNA): TGTGCCAGCAGCTTATACAAGCTAGGACAAGCGAACACCGGGGAGCTGTTTTTT. It codes for CASSLYKLGQANTGELFF.